This is a list of T cell receptor beta chains from one sample in a study of OX40 agonist ivuxolimab in advanced cancers. Here immunoSEQ multiplex PCR was the method, and the copy in TCRdb shows in-frame clones only, minus some. There are roughly 15,000 clones in the sample; 85% to 95% occur only once, and around a fifth lies in the top ten. This sample comprised CD4+ or CD8+ T cells sorted from blood, obtained in a trial of the OX40 agonist ivuxolimab. The source is an adult with an advanced solid tumor such as melanoma, head and neck, liver or kidney cancer. Both conserved end residues are part of each CDR3. The D gene is left open where the match is weak. For some rows the clone size is stated as once, few or many, or as a class when expanded; others skip it.

V gene: TRBV30; J gene: TRBJ1-4; clone size: -; D gene: TRBD1; CDR3 DNA: TGTGCCTGGGGCCACAGGGGGCGCGATGAAAAACTGTTTTTT; CDR3 protein: CAWGHRGRDEKLFF
V gene: TRBV2; J gene: TRBJ2-3; clone size: -; D gene: TRBD2; CDR3 DNA: TGTGCCAGCACGCGGGGGACCGATACGCAGTATTTT; CDR3 protein: CASTRGTDTQYF
V gene: TRBV11-2; J gene: TRBJ2-3; clone size: -; D gene: -; CDR3 DNA: TGTGCCAGCAGCTTAGCCACAGGACCCAGCACAGATACGCAGTATTTT; CDR3 protein: CASSLATGPSTDTQYF
V gene: TRBV5-6; J gene: TRBJ2-7; clone size: -; D gene: TRBD1; CDR3 DNA: TGTGCCAGCAGCCCGGGGACAGGGTGGAACGAGCAGTACTTC; CDR3 protein: CASSPGTGWNEQYF
V gene: TRBV11-1; J gene: TRBJ2-7; clone size: -; D gene: -; CDR3 DNA: TGTGCCAGCAGCTTAGATAGAGCAGGTATCTACTACGAGCAGTACTTC; CDR3 protein: CASSLDRAGIYYEQYF
V gene: TRBV19; J gene: TRBJ1-1; clone size: -; D gene: -; CDR3 DNA: TGTGCCAGTGGAGGAGTGTTCACTGAAGCTTTCTTT; CDR3 protein: CASGGVFTEAFF
V gene: TRBV6-6; J gene: TRBJ2-1; clone size: -; D gene: -; CDR3 DNA: TGTGCCAGCAGCGACCATCGTCGTGAGCAGTTCTTC; CDR3 protein: CASSDHRREQFF
V gene: TRBV12-5; J gene: TRBJ2-2; clone size: -; D gene: -; CDR3 DNA: TGTGCTAGTGTCCCCATTGGCGGTACGAACTTGGGCACCGGGGAGCTGTTTTTT; CDR3 protein: CASVPIGGTNLGTGELFF
V gene: TRBV2; J gene: TRBJ2-1; clone size: -; D gene: TRBD2; CDR3 DNA: TGTGCCAGCAGAGCTACACTGGGTCTAGCGGGAGCGCGCTCCTACAATGAGCAGTTCTTC; CDR3 protein: CASRATLGLAGARSYNEQFF
V gene: TRBV5-1; J gene: TRBJ2-5; clone size: -; D gene: TRBD1; CDR3 DNA: TGCGCCAGCAGGGACAGGGGACAAGAGACCCAGTACTTC; CDR3 protein: CASRDRGQETQYF
V gene: TRBV10-3; J gene: TRBJ2-7; clone size: -; D gene: TRBD1; CDR3 DNA: TGTGCCATCAGACCAGGGGGCTTCCACGAGCAGTACTTC; CDR3 protein: CAIRPGGFHEQYF
V gene: TRBV15; J gene: TRBJ2-7; clone size: -; D gene: TRBD1; CDR3 DNA: TGTGCCACCAGCGTTCAAGGACAGGCTTCCTACGAGCAGTACTTC; CDR3 protein: CATSVQGQASYEQYF
V gene: TRBV27; J gene: TRBJ2-1; clone size: -; D gene: -; CDR3 DNA: TGTGCCAGCAGTTTGGCGGGGCTGTCCTACAATGAGCAGTTCTTC; CDR3 protein: CASSLAGLSYNEQFF
V gene: TRBV9; J gene: TRBJ1-1; clone size: -; D gene: -; CDR3 DNA: TGTGCCAGCAGGTGGGGGATTGGGGAGAACACTGAAGCTTTCTTT; CDR3 protein: CASRWGIGENTEAFF
V gene: TRBV5-6; J gene: TRBJ2-1; clone size: -; D gene: TRBD2; CDR3 DNA: TGTGCCAGCAGCCGGGAGGGTCCATGGACTAGCGGATACAATGAGCAGTTCTTC; CDR3 protein: CASSREGPWTSGYNEQFF
V gene: TRBV19; J gene: TRBJ2-7; clone size: -; D gene: TRBD1; CDR3 DNA: TGTGCCAGTACCCAAGGGACAGGGGATTTCTACGAGCAGTACTTC; CDR3 protein: CASTQGTGDFYEQYF
V gene: TRBV5-6; J gene: TRBJ2-7; clone size: -; D gene: TRBD1; CDR3 DNA: TGTGCCAGCACCGACAGGGGGGGTACCTACGAGCAGTACTTC; CDR3 protein: CASTDRGGTYEQYF
V gene: TRBV11-1; J gene: TRBJ2-3; clone size: -; D gene: -; CDR3 DNA: TGTGCCAGCAGCTATAGCGGCAACACAGATACGCAGTATTTT; CDR3 protein: CASSYSGNTDTQYF
V gene: TRBV5-1; J gene: TRBJ2-5; clone size: -; D gene: -; CDR3 DNA: TGCGCCAGCAGCTTGGATACTCGGGAGACAGGGCTTTATGAGACCCAGTACTTC; CDR3 protein: CASSLDTRETGLYETQYF
V gene: TRBV18; J gene: TRBJ2-5; clone size: -; D gene: -; CDR3 DNA: TGTGCCAGCTCACCAGGAGGGCGTAGGCAAGAGACCCAGTACTTC; CDR3 protein: CASSPGGRRQETQYF
V gene: TRBV9; J gene: TRBJ2-5; clone size: -; D gene: -; CDR3 DNA: TGTGCCAGCAGCGTAGAAGGGGCCTCCCAAGAGACCCAGTACTTC; CDR3 protein: CASSVEGASQETQYF
V gene: TRBV7-9; J gene: TRBJ1-1; clone size: -; D gene: TRBD1; CDR3 DNA: TGTGCCAGCAGCTTATACGGCGCCCAACAGGGGGCGAGCACTGAAGCTTTCTTT; CDR3 protein: CASSLYGAQQGASTEAFF
V gene: TRBV10-3; J gene: TRBJ2-7; clone size: -; D gene: -; CDR3 DNA: TGTGCCATCAGTGAAATCCCAGAAACGTCCCCCTCCTACGAGCAGTACTTC; CDR3 protein: CAISEIPETSPSYEQYF
V gene: TRBV7-9; J gene: TRBJ2-7; clone size: -; D gene: TRBD2; CDR3 DNA: TGTGCCAGCAGCTTAGGCCCGGGACTAGCGGGTCTGGTCTCCTACGAGCAGTACTTC; CDR3 protein: CASSLGPGLAGLVSYEQYF
V gene: TRBV29-1; J gene: TRBJ2-1; clone size: -; D gene: -; CDR3 DNA: TGCAGCGTTGTGGGGTACAATGAGCAGTTCTTC; CDR3 protein: CSVVGYNEQFF
V gene: TRBV7-2; J gene: TRBJ1-2; clone size: -; D gene: -; CDR3 DNA: TGTGCCAGCAGCACGGGGTTCATGAGCGGCGATGGCTACACCTTC; CDR3 protein: CASSTGFMSGDGYTF
V gene: TRBV15; J gene: TRBJ1-3; clone size: -; D gene: -; CDR3 DNA: TGTGCCACCAGCCCTCAAGGACTCTCTGGAAACACCATATATTTT; CDR3 protein: CATSPQGLSGNTIYF
V gene: TRBV30; J gene: TRBJ1-5; clone size: -; D gene: TRBD1; CDR3 DNA: TGTGCCTGGGAGACAGGGTCCGGCAATCAGCCCCAGCATTTT; CDR3 protein: CAWETGSGNQPQHF
V gene: TRBV5-1; J gene: TRBJ1-5; clone size: -; D gene: -; CDR3 DNA: TGCGCCAGCAGCATCAACTCTTTGCGGACAGTAAATAATCAGCCCCAGCATTTT; CDR3 protein: CASSINSLRTVNNQPQHF
V gene: TRBV23-1; J gene: TRBJ2-2; clone size: -; D gene: TRBD1; CDR3 DNA: TGCGCCAGCAGCGACAGGGGGCGAGTCGGGGAGCTGTTTTTT; CDR3 protein: CASSDRGRVGELFF
V gene: TRBV4-1; J gene: TRBJ2-1; clone size: -; D gene: -; CDR3 DNA: TGCGCCAGCAGCCACCCCTCCCCCCCAGGGTATAATGAGCAGTTCTTC; CDR3 protein: CASSHPSPPGYNEQFF
V gene: TRBV9; J gene: TRBJ2-3; clone size: -; D gene: -; CDR3 DNA: TGTGCCAGCAGCGTAGGTATCGGGTCCTCCACAGATACGCAGTATTTT; CDR3 protein: CASSVGIGSSTDTQYF
V gene: TRBV14; J gene: TRBJ2-7; clone size: once; D gene: -; CDR3 DNA: TGTGCCAGCAGCCAAGGACTTGATTACGAGCAGTACTTC; CDR3 protein: CASSQGLDYEQYF
V gene: TRBV2; J gene: TRBJ2-1; clone size: -; D gene: -; CDR3 DNA: TGTGCCAGCAGGGACTCAGTGGGCGCAGGGTACAATGAGCAGTTCTTC; CDR3 protein: CASRDSVGAGYNEQFF